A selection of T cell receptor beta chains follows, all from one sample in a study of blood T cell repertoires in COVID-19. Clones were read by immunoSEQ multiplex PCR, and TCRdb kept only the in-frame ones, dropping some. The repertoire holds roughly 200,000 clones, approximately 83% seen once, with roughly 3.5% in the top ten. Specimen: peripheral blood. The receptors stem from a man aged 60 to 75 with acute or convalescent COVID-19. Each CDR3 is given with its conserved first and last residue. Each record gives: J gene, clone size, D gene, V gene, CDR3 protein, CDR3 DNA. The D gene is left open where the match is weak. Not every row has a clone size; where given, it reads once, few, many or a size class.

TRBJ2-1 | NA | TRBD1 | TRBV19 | CASSISGTGGRNEQFF | TGTGCCAGTAGTATCTCCGGGACAGGGGGTAGGAATGAGCAGTTCTTC
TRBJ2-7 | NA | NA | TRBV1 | CTSSQGRSPGFYEQYF | TGCACCAGCAGCCAAGGTCGGTCCCCGGGATTCTACGAGCAGTACTTC
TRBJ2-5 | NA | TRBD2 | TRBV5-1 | CASSREGGRQETQYF | TGCGCCAGCAGCCGGGAGGGGGGAAGGCAAGAGACCCAGTACTTC
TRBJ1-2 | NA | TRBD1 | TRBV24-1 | CATSDSLGTGTNYGYTF | TGTGCCACCAGTGACTCGCTAGGGACAGGGACCAACTATGGCTACACCTTC
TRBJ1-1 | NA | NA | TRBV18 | CASSPLQGVFDTEAFF | TGTGCCAGCTCACCTCTACAGGGAGTGTTTGACACTGAAGCTTTCTTT
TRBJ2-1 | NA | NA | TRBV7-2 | CASSLASGQQFF | TGTGCCAGCAGCTTGGCAAGCGGGCAGCAGTTCTTC
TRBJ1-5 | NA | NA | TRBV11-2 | CASSSTETNQPQHF | TGTGCCAGCAGCTCGACAGAGACCAATCAGCCCCAGCATTTT
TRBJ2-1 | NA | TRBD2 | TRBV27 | CASSPRTSGPNEQFF | TGTGCCAGCAGTCCCCGGACTAGCGGGCCCAATGAGCAGTTCTTC
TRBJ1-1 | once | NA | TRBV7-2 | CASSSFRGNTEAFF | TGTGCCAGCAGCTCATTTAGAGGCAACACTGAAGCTTTCTTT
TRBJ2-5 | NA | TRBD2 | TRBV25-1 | CASSPVGLGSETQYF | TGTGCCAGCAGCCCCGTGGGACTAGGGTCAGAGACCCAGTACTTC
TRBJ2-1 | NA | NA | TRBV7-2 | CASSVRYNEQFF | TGTGCCAGCAGCGTCCGTTACAATGAGCAGTTCTTC
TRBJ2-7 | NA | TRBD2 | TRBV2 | CASSRTSGSSYEQYF | TGTGCCAGCAGCCGGACTAGCGGGAGCTCCTACGAGCAGTACTTC
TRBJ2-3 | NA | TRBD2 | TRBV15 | CATSRGPGLADSDTQYF | TGTGCCACCAGCAGAGGCCCGGGACTAGCGGATTCAGATACGCAGTATTTT